This T cell receptor (beta chain) was obtained from a study of T cell responses to AZD1222 COVID-19 vaccine (dated by TCRdb to about 2021). For context, the study as a whole: AZD1222 recipients whose second dose came at about 4 weeks and those whose second dose came at about 12 weeks were combined into one group, since spike-specific TCR depth and breadth did not differ between the two schedules. A total of just over 230 trial participants underwent TCR sequencing, of whom some 210 received two doses of AZD1222 and 26 received two doses of the MenACWY control vaccine. Trial participants were enrolled by age into 18-55, 56-69 and 70-plus year subgroups, with around 150, 28 and 57 TCR-sequenced participants respectively.

Its CDR3 holds 12 amino acids, cysteine through phenylalanine. Kept here is only the CDR3 DNA, which spans 36 bases and is read in frame from base 1. Deletion took 5 bases off V and 3 bases off J, with a span of 4 bases between the germline ends. What the time point label conveys for this sample: baseline before first vaccination. Vaccinee samples were obtained from the UK trials COV001 and COV002, which included a single-blind randomized controlled phase 2/3 trial of AZD1222 (ChAdOx1 nCoV-19) in healthy adults. For TCRbeta chain sequencing, PBMC samples were collected from trial participants at day 0 and at day 28 after the second dose. Overall study results and their limits: The whole spike protein was spanned by vaccine-associated CD4 TCRs, and dominant responses were seen in regions 160-218 and 743-854. The 56-69-year group was small, and its depth increase did not reach significance, likely because of low power. Reportedly, almost half of the unique spike-specific TCRs recognized epitopes lying outside the regions that are mutated in the B.1.351 and B.1.1.7 variants. No day 14 peak-response samples were available, so repertoires were characterized only after the peak T cell response. A significant rise in spike-specific TCR breadth and depth was observed after two AZD1222 doses relative to day 0 and relative to MenACWY recipients. Conclusions about previously exposed vaccinees are limited, since just 6 or 7 AZD1222 recipients were seropositive for SARS-CoV-2 at baseline. Most participants were white British and females outnumbered males, and the authors suggested that clonal diversity may have been underestimated.

The CDR3 regions of human TCRbeta chains were subjected to immunosequencing. Per the authors' processing: TCRs in the repertoires were matched against a reference library of SARS-CoV-2-specific TCRs that had been generated with the MIRA antigen-specificity platform. Breadth was defined as the fraction of unique TCRs that were SARS-CoV-2-associated, and depth was defined as the fraction of total T cells that were SARS-CoV-2-associated. Using the MIRA data, each spike-specific TCR was assigned both to the spike region to which the TCR was reactive and to a CD4 or CD8 class. Log10-transformed breadth and depth values were compared by one-way ANOVA with Sidak's multiple comparisons tests. The table was pulled from immuneACCESS by TCRdb, which kept in-frame rearrangements only. Such tables lose some clones; where checked, under half of the loss comes from unresolved V genes, and the rest has no known cause. V, J and clone size are taken as reported in that table, and D and trimming were inferred from the DNA itself. This sample has approximately 180,000 clones in its table, and 85% to 95% of those were observed once. Around 2.6% of the sample is held by the ten biggest clonotypes.

Turning to this clone: Its target antigen remains unknown. No base quality values were provided; no much bigger clone lies one nucleotide off.

The sequence links TRBV12-3 or TRBV12-4 to TRBJ2-2, with the D gene too uncertain to name. The TCR comes from an adult in good health. The sequencing here drew on peripheral blood, taken on day 0 of AZD1222 vaccination. The DNA is TGTGCCAGCAGTGGACACACCGGGGAGCTGTTTTTT. This encodes CASSGHTGELFF.